Shown below are 9 T cell receptor beta chains from a single sample sequenced in a study of beta chain features in type 1 diabetes. Points from the study as a whole: Researchers report that Type 1 diabetes patients had moderately but significantly shorter TCRB CDR3s across all four CD4+ subsets.

Antigen specificity for these receptors is unknown. Sequencing targeted expressed TCRB transcripts, as all isolated RNA had been reverse transcribed. Sequenced by immunoSEQ multiplex PCR; TCRdb stores in-frame clones only, minus some. The sample holds some 660,000 clones, 11% to 15% seen once. Sample: naive CD4+ T cells from blood. The receptors here all came from a man aged 18 to 35 with type 1 diabetes.

This clone was counted between two and nine times. The chain is built from TRBV18 and TRBJ1-4; no reliable D call. Germline assignment: CDR1 KGHSH and CDR2 LQKENI. Trimming removed 4 bases from V and 6 bases from J, with 9 bases in between. The CDR3 is 13 residues long. Here the CDR3 reads CASSLRIDEKLFF. In nucleotides, the CDR3 is TGTGCCAGCTCACTACGGATCGATGAAAAACTGTTTTTT.

V usage is TRBV4-1 and J usage is TRBJ1-5; D gene uncertain. Trimming took 3 bases from V and 1 from J, leaving 10 bases between them. The CDR3 sequence is 15 residues long. The germline gives CDR1 MGHRA, CDR2 YSYEKL. This CDR3 reads CASSQGIWSNQPQHF. The CDR3 coding sequence is TGCGCCAGCAGCCAGGGGATTTGGAGCAATCAGCCCCAGCATTTT.

The rearrangement joins TRBV15 to TRBJ2-3; weak D call: TRBD2 (5 bases). V lost 4 bases to trimming and J lost 2 bases, with 10 bases between them. The CDR3 is 14 residues long. Germline lookup yields CDR1 LNHNV and CDR2 YYDKDF (reference sequence). CDR3 nucleotides: TGTGCCACCAGCAAAGGGCGGGCCACAGATACGCAGTATTTT. Translation gives CATSKGRATDTQYF.

This clone showed up just a few times. The chain recombines TRBV29-1 with TRBJ1-1, with D perhaps matching TRBD1 (5 bases). Trimming shortened V by 7 bases and J by 3 bases, and 12 bases separated the two germline ends. Germline V gene data show CDR1 as SQVTM and CDR2 as ANQGSEA. The CDR3 runs to 12 residues. CDR3 residues: CSAGGLDTEAFF. In DNA, the CDR3 is TGCAGCGCTGGGGGGTTGGACACTGAAGCTTTCTTT.

This chain uses TRBV13 with TRBJ2-3; TRBD2 matches at 10 bases. The CDR3 has 16 amino acids. V lost 5 bases to trimming and J lost 2 bases; unmatched junction nucleotides: 7. Germline values: CDR1 PRHDT, CDR2 FYEKMQ (reference sequence). DNA for the CDR3: TGTGCCAGCAGCCTTCTAGCGGGGGCCACCACAGATACGCAGTATTTT. Translated, it gives CASSLLAGATTDTQYF.

This clone came up a few times. The chain links TRBV25-1 to TRBJ2-1; tentative D call: TRBD1 (5 bases). The CDR3 runs to 14 residues. Germline-derived CDR1 and CDR2 are MGHDK and SYGVNS. With 2 bases removed from V and 5 bases from J, the gap between germline ends came to 10 bases. CDR3 loop: CASSEQGFDNEQFF. CDR3 bases: TGTGCCAGCAGTGAACAGGGATTTGACAATGAGCAGTTCTTC.

This clone was observed a handful of times. V gene TRBV5-4 combines with J gene TRBJ2-4, with D possibly being TRBD1 (6 bases). This CDR3 has 14 residues. Germline V CDR1 and CDR2: SGHNT, YYREEE (reference sequence). V gave up 4 bases and J gave up 7 bases, with 15 bases separating them. The CDR3 spells CASSPKGGDNIQYF. In DNA, the CDR3 is TGTGCCAGCAGCCCCAAAGGGGGAGACAACATTCAGTACTTC.

A few counts support this clone. V is TRBV30 and J is TRBJ1-4, with 8 bases lining up with TRBD1. With 1 base clipped from V and 10 bases from J, the junction kept 5 bases outside the gene matches. The germline CDR1 and CDR2 sequences are GTSNPN and SVGIG (reference sequence). The CDR3 runs to 13 residues. CDR3 amino acids: CAWSGAQGGKLFF. The CDR3 DNA reads TGTGCCTGGAGTGGGGCACAGGGGGGAAAACTGTTTTTT.

This clone was counted only a few times. V usage is TRBV5-1 and J usage is TRBJ1-2; tentatively, D is TRBD1 (5 bases). The CDR3 consists of 13 residues. Germline V lookup: CDR1 SGHRS, CDR2 YFSETQ. V dropped 4 bases and J dropped 7 bases, with 14 bases sitting between them. CDR3 DNA sequence: TGCGCCAGCAGCCCATCTGACAGATCTGGCTACACCTTC. Its translation: CASSPSDRSGYTF.